This TCR beta chain was sequenced during a study of T cells expressing NK-cell markers. TCRdb reprocessed the 5' RACE reads and stores each CDR3 protein as one record, lacking DNA. This specimen shows about 180,000 distinct CDR3 sequences; the ten leading clones hold 20% to 25%. CDR1 is PRHDT and CDR2 is FYEKMQ in the germline V gene (reference sequence). The CDR3 runs 12 residues. The sample comprised blood T cells: a sorted CD56 or NKG2C T cell subset, CD4+ or CD8+ T cells, or bulk PBMC T cells (not recorded which). V is TRBV13 and J is TRBJ1-1. The TCR originated in a man aged 18 to 69 in good health. The CDR3 spells CASSLRDSEAFF.